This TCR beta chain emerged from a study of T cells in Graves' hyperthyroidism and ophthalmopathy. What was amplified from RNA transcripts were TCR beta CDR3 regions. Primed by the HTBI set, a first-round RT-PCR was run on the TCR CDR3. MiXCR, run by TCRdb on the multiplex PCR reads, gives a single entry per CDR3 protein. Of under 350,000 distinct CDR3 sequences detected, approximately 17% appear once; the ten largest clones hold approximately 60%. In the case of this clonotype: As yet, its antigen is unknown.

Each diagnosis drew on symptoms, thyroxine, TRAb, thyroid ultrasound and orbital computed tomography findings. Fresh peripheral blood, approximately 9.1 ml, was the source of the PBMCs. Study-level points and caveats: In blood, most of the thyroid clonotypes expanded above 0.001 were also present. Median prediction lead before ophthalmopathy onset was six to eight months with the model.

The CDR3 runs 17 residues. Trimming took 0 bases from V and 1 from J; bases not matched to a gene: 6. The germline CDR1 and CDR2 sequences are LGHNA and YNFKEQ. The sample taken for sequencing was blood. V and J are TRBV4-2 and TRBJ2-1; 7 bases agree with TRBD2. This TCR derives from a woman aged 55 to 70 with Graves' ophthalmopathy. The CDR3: CASSQDPASGSYNEQFF. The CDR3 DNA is TGTGCCAGCAGCCAAGATCCGGCTAGCGGATCCTACAATGAGCAGTTCTTC.